The 17 T cell receptor beta chains given below trace back to one sample, sequenced in a study of beta chain features in type 1 diabetes. Every isolated RNA sample was fully reverse transcribed, so sequencing captured expressed TCRB transcripts. TCRdb keeps only in-frame clones here, not all; method: immunoSEQ multiplex PCR. The table has under 300,000 clones, 8% seen once; the top ten hold 1%. Sequencing input: central memory CD4+ T cells from blood. All receptors come from a woman aged 18-29 years in good health.

Only a few counts were recorded for this clone. This chain uses TRBV7-2 with TRBJ2-3; a weak D match, TRBD2 (6 bases). Germline CDR1 and CDR2: SGHTA and FQGNSA. Between the trimmed V and J ends, which lost 6 bases and 4 bases, there was a span of 14 bases. The CDR3 contains 14 residues. Here the CDR3 DNA reads TGTGCCAGCAGGTACGGCCTAGCGTCAGATACGCAGTATTTT. It translates to CASRYGLASDTQYF.

This clone was seen only a few times. The chain uses TRBV5-1 and TRBJ2-1, with TRBD2 matching 9 bases. This CDR3 region has 15 residues. Germline CDR1 reads SGHRS; CDR2 reads YFSETQ. V lost 0 bases, J lost 8 bases, and 6 bases stayed unmatched. The CDR3 nucleotides are TGCGCCAGCAGCTTGGGTTCTAGCGGGGAGGATGAGCAGTTCTTC. It specifies CASSLGSSGEDEQFF.

This clone appeared a few times. This rearrangement joins TRBV7-2 to TRBJ2-1; 9 nucleotides agree with TRBD2. The V and J ends lost 4 bases and 9 bases, in that order; junction bases with no gene match: 7. Germline V gene data show CDR1 as SGHTA and CDR2 as FQGNSA. This CDR3 contains 14 residues. The CDR3 DNA follows: TGTGCCAGCAGCTCCCCTGGGCGGGGGGGTGAGCAGTTCTTC. Translated, it gives CASSSPGRGGEQFF.

The chain links TRBV12-5 to TRBJ2-5, with D possibly TRBD2 on 5 matching bases. Germline lookup yields CDR1 LGHNT and CDR2 FRNRAP. The V gene lost 6 bases and the J gene lost 2 bases, with 19 bases spanning the gap. The CDR3 runs 16 residues. The chain's CDR3 is CASGPGRSGTQETQYF. CDR3 coding DNA: TGTGCTAGTGGCCCCGGCAGGAGCGGCACTCAAGAGACCCAGTACTTC.

This clone was observed a few times. The chain joins TRBV7-2 to TRBJ1-2, with D unclear. The V and J ends lost 4 bases and 4 bases respectively, with 10 bases between them. Germline V CDR1 and CDR2: SGHTA, FQGNSA. The CDR3 is made up of 13 amino acids. CDR3 in amino acids: CASSSQSLYGYTF. CDR3 in DNA: TGTGCCAGCAGCTCCCAGTCTCTCTATGGCTACACCTTC.

V gene TRBV7-9 combines with J gene TRBJ2-1; D not resolved. The V end lost 5 bases, the J end lost 0 bases, and 11 bases lay between the germline ends. In germline, CDR1 is SEHNR, CDR2 FQNEAQ (reference sequence). This CDR3 is 15 amino acids long. CDR3 sequence reads: CASSLIRSSYNEQFF. The CDR3, as DNA: TGTGCCAGCAGCCTGATCCGGAGCTCCTACAATGAGCAGTTCTTC.

This clone has a count of ten or more. The CDR3 loop reads CASSLAVGGLYEQYF. The CDR3 DNA sequence: TGCGCCAGCAGCTTGGCCGTGGGCGGGCTCTACGAGCAGTACTTC. The V and J genes are TRBV5-1 and TRBJ2-7; maybe TRBD2 (5 bases). Germline V gene sequence: CDR1 SGHRS, CDR2 YFSETQ. This CDR3 contains 15 residues. V shed 0 bases and J shed 3 bases, with 13 bases lying between them.

The chain is built from TRBV6-5 and TRBJ2-1, with D perhaps matching TRBD1 or TRBD2 (6 bases each). The CDR3 is made up of 15 amino acids. Germline CDR1 reads MNHEY; CDR2 reads SVGAGI. Trimming removed 7 bases at V and 4 bases at J, with 17 bases between. The CDR3 bases are TGTGCCAGCACCCCGGAGGGGGGCGCATACAATGAGCAGTTCTTC. As protein: CASTPEGGAYNEQFF.

This clone was counted only a few times. V gene TRBV9 combines with J gene TRBJ2-7; D may correspond to TRBD1 or TRBD2 (6 bases each). The germline V gene has CDR1 SGDLS and CDR2 YYNGEE. V was pared by 0 bases and J by 6 bases, with 22 bases between. The CDR3 loop spans 17 amino acids. CDR3 in amino acids: CASSVDARRGVRGEQYF. The CDR3, as DNA: TGTGCCAGCAGCGTAGATGCCCGGAGGGGGGTAAGGGGCGAGCAGTACTTC. Based on the CDR3 plus reference TRBV9 and TRBJ2-7, the full variable domain is DSGVTQTPKHLITATGQRVTLRCSPRSGDLSVYWYQQSLDQGLQFLIQYYNGEERAKGNILERFSAQQFPDLHSELNLSSLELGDSALYFCASSVDARRGVRGEQYFGPGTRLTVT.

This chain connects TRBV30 to TRBJ2-5, with 14 bases lining up with TRBD2. The V gene end was trimmed by 1 base and the J gene end by 3 bases; junction bases not matched to a gene: 1. CDR3 length: 15 amino acids. Germline CDR1 GTSNPN, CDR2 SVGIG (reference sequence). Written as DNA, the CDR3 is TGTGCCTGGAGTGCGGGACTAGCGGGAGAAGAGACCCAGTACTTC. Translated: CAWSAGLAGEETQYF. Supplemented by reference TRBV30 and TRBJ2-5, the full variable domain reads SQTIHQWPATLVQPVGSPLSLECTVEGTSNPNLYWYRQAAGRGLQLLFYSVGIGQISSEVPQNLSASRPQDRQFILSSKKLLLSDSGFYLCAWSAGLAGEETQYFGPGTRLLVL.

This clone appeared a few times. The chain employs TRBV11-2 and TRBJ1-1; TRBD1 matches at 7 bases. The germline V gene has CDR1 SGHAT and CDR2 FQNNGV. The CDR3 runs 13 residues. Trimming removed 11 bases from V and 2 bases from J; junction bases left unmatched: 8. CDR3 residues: CASTGMFNTEAFF. The CDR3 DNA reads TGTGCCTCGACAGGGATGTTCAACACTGAAGCTTTCTTT.

This clone was picked up a small number of times. The chain uses TRBV7-2 and TRBJ2-5, with 7 bases that match TRBD2. The CDR3 has 15 residues. The germline V gene encodes CDR1 SGHTA and CDR2 FQGNSA. V shed 5 bases and J 5 bases; nucleotides not matched to a gene: 11. The CDR3 DNA is TGTGCCAGCAGCCGCCGGCCGGGAGCGGGGGAGACCCAGTACTTC. This translates into CASSRRPGAGETQYF.

This clone was recorded a few times. The chain is built from TRBV7-6 and TRBJ2-3, with D perhaps matching TRBD2 (6 bases). The germline CDR1 and CDR2 sequences are SGHVS and FNYEAQ. Trimming shortened V by 3 bases and J by 5 bases, and 15 bases separated the two germline ends. This CDR3 is 15 amino acids long. The CDR3 region is CASSFGLGRGDTQYF. CDR3 nucleotide sequence: TGTGCCAGCAGCTTCGGACTCGGGCGGGGAGATACGCAGTATTTT.

This clone was detected only a few times. The V and J genes are TRBV4-1 and TRBJ1-2, with 7 bases identical to TRBD1. Germline trimming cut 6 bases from V and 4 bases from J; bases unmatched to any gene: 14. The CDR3 sequence is 16 residues long. Germline values: CDR1 MGHRA, CDR2 YSYEKL. Written as DNA, the CDR3 is TGCGCCAGCAGTCATTTGGGGGAACAGGGGATCTATGGCTACACCTTC. Translated, it gives CASSHLGEQGIYGYTF.

This clone was detected a few times. The gene calls are TRBV4-1 and TRBJ2-4, with TRBD1 matching 8 bases. There are 13 residues in the CDR3. With V trimmed by 4 bases and J by 9 bases, 5 bases remained unmatched. CDR1 and CDR2 from the germline V gene are MGHRA and YSYEKL. CDR3 coding DNA: TGCGCCAGCAGCCGAGCCGGGACAGGCATTCAGTACTTC. This gives the protein CASSRAGTGIQYF.

The sample holds a few counts of this clone. A far larger clone is one base from this, pointing to a likely read error. J is TRBJ2-1 and V is TRBV5-1, with 10 bases aligning to TRBD1. This CDR3 is 15 amino acids long. V trimming: 4 bases; J trimming: 9 bases; junction bases outside the gene matches: 10. Per the germline V gene, CDR1 is SGHRS and CDR2 is YFSETQ. CDR3 residues: CASSPGTGDRGEQFF. The CDR3 DNA reads as TGCGCCAGCAGCCCCGGGACAGGGGATCGTGGTGAGCAGTTCTTC.

The genes are TRBV28 and TRBJ2-5; D is uncertain. Trimming shortened V by 7 bases and J by 7 bases, and 19 bases separated the two germline ends. The CDR3 sequence is 14 residues long. CDR1 MDHEN and CDR2 SYDVKM come from the germline V gene. CDR3 sequence (DNA): TGTGCCAGCAACGGTGGGCATGGCTTTGGGACCCAGTACTTC. This codes for CASNGGHGFGTQYF.